The clone carrying this T cell receptor beta chain was found a few times. Its antigen is as yet unknown. The data derive from a study of blood T cells in healthy people across ages. Study-level findings and limits: Naive and antigen-experienced cells could not be conclusively compared, given unsorted PBMCs.

V lost 1 base, J lost 4 bases, and 11 bases lay in between. This CDR3 has 15 residues. Germline V lookup: CDR1 MGHRA, CDR2 YSYEKL. The use of a sample-barcoded 5' primer and a J-beta primer mix characterized a second PCR of roughly 6 to 11 cycles. TCRdb fed the 5' RACE reads into MiXCR, producing one record per CDR3 protein. The table includes about 540,000 distinct CDR3 sequences, around 24% detected once. These data also formed part of another study, on T cells of mothers and their children. Per that paper: It was through the M1S primer of the second PCR that sample barcodes and 2-4 random nucleotides were added. From each mother came over 9.5 million TCR beta CDR3 reads, and from each child came roughly 2.9 million. Slightly higher overlap, not significant, was seen in related mother-child pairs than in unrelated pairs.

Material: blood. This clonotype originated in a boy aged 5-17 years in good health. This chain uses TRBV4-1 with TRBJ2-4; TRBD1 is a possible D gene (5 bases). The CDR3: CASSQVRQSKNIQYF. The CDR3 DNA reads TGCGCCAGCAGCCAAGTGCGACAGTCGAAAAACATTCAGTACTTC.